These T cell receptor beta chains were read from a single sample in a study of blood T cell repertoires in COVID-19. Profiled with immunoSEQ multiplex PCR; TCRdb holds only in-frame clones, not every one. In the table there are about 140,000 clones, about 80% of which are singletons. Sequencing used peripheral blood. The receptors were sampled from a woman in her fifties or sixties with acute or convalescent COVID-19. The CDR3 runs from the conserved cysteine through the conserved F or W. The order of the fields is V gene, D gene, clone size, J gene, CDR3 DNA, CDR3 protein. The D gene is left open where the match is weak. Part of the rows lack a size; the others show once, few, many or a class for expanded clones.

V: TRBV15; D: -; size: once; J: TRBJ1-1; DNA: TGTGCCACCAGTACCCGACAGGAAGCTTTCTTT; CDR3: CATSTRQEAFF
V: TRBV27; D: -; size: -; J: TRBJ2-7; DNA: TGTGCCAGCAGTTTATCGGCCCTCTCCTACGAGCAGTACTTC; CDR3: CASSLSALSYEQYF
V: TRBV4-2; D: -; size: -; J: TRBJ1-6; DNA: TGTGCCAGCAGCCGTAGTGGGGGGGATTCTAATTCACCCCTCCACTTT; CDR3: CASSRSGGDSNSPLHF
V: TRBV7-9; D: -; size: -; J: TRBJ2-5; DNA: TGTGCCAGCAGCTTAGGGTGGGAGCGGGTCCAAGAGACCCAGTACTTC; CDR3: CASSLGWERVQETQYF
V: TRBV5-6; D: -; size: -; J: TRBJ1-1; DNA: TGTGCCAGCAGCTTGGACAGTTACACTGAAGCTTTCTTT; CDR3: CASSLDSYTEAFF
V: TRBV11-3; D: TRBD1; size: -; J: TRBJ2-1; DNA: TGTGCCAGCAGCCGCAGGGACAGTGAGCAGTTCTTC; CDR3: CASSRRDSEQFF
V: TRBV6-6; D: -; size: -; J: TRBJ2-1; DNA: TGTGCCAGCAGTTACTCTACAGGCTACAATGAGCAGTTCTTC; CDR3: CASSYSTGYNEQFF
V: TRBV2; D: -; size: -; J: TRBJ2-2; DNA: TGTGCCAGCAGTACGGAGGGCGGGGCCACCGGGGAGCTGTTTTTT; CDR3: CASSTEGGATGELFF
V: TRBV24-1; D: -; size: -; J: TRBJ2-3; DNA: TGTGCCACCAGTGATTCCGGCACAGATACGCAGTATTTT; CDR3: CATSDSGTDTQYF
V: TRBV28; D: TRBD1; size: -; J: TRBJ1-1; DNA: TGTGCCAGCAGTTTGGGGACAGGGGGGATCGCTGAAGCTTTCTTT; CDR3: CASSLGTGGIAEAFF
V: TRBV25-1; D: -; size: -; J: TRBJ2-7; DNA: TGTGCCAGCAGTGTCGGGAGCGCCAGCGAGCAGTACTTC; CDR3: CASSVGSASEQYF
V: TRBV7-8; D: -; size: -; J: TRBJ1-3; DNA: TGTGCCAGCAGCTCACGAATCGGGGGAAACACCATATATTTT; CDR3: CASSSRIGGNTIYF
V: TRBV6-1; D: -; size: -; J: TRBJ1-1; DNA: TGTGCCAGCAGTGAAGGAAATGACAGGCCACCGTTCTTT; CDR3: CASSEGNDRPPFF
V: TRBV18; D: TRBD1; size: -; J: TRBJ2-1; DNA: TGTGCCAGCTCACCGCCGGGACAGGGCAATGAGCAGTTCTTC; CDR3: CASSPPGQGNEQFF
V: TRBV6-6; D: TRBD1; size: -; J: TRBJ1-2; DNA: TGTGCCAGCAGGACAGTGGGACAGTCCAACTATGGCTACACCTTC; CDR3: CASRTVGQSNYGYTF
V: TRBV12-3/TRBV12-4; D: TRBD1; size: -; J: TRBJ2-7; DNA: TGTGCCAGCACCTCCGGGACAGTTTACGAGCAGTACTTC; CDR3: CASTSGTVYEQYF
V: TRBV19; D: -; size: -; J: TRBJ1-6; DNA: TGTGCCAGTAATCCGGGAACCAATAATTCACCCCTCCACTTT; CDR3: CASNPGTNNSPLHF
V: TRBV20-1; D: TRBD1; size: -; J: TRBJ1-4; DNA: TGCAGTGCTAGTGTCGACAGGGACGGTGAAAAACTGTTTTTT; CDR3: CSASVDRDGEKLFF
V: TRBV19; D: -; size: few; J: TRBJ2-1; DNA: TGTGCCAGTAGTGCCGCTCAGTCCCGGTTCTTC; CDR3: CASSAAQSRFF
V: TRBV25-1; D: TRBD1; size: few; J: TRBJ1-2; DNA: TGTGCCATCAGGGACAGGGGAAACGGTGGCTACACCTTC; CDR3: CAIRDRGNGGYTF
V: TRBV9; D: -; size: few; J: TRBJ1-3; DNA: TGTGCCAGCAGCGTGTACGGGGGCTCTGGAAACACCATATATTTT; CDR3: CASSVYGGSGNTIYF
V: TRBV27; D: TRBD2; size: -; J: TRBJ2-2; DNA: TGTGCCAGCCGCAAGTTCGGGACTAGCGGGAGGGCCGGTACCGGGGAGCTGTTTTTT; CDR3: CASRKFGTSGRAGTGELFF
V: TRBV27; D: -; size: many; J: TRBJ2-7; DNA: TGTGCCAGCAGTGGGCACTACAGGGTGAGCTCCTACGAGCAGTACTTC; CDR3: CASSGHYRVSSYEQYF
V: TRBV5-1; D: -; size: -; J: TRBJ1-1; DNA: TGCGCCAGCAGCTTGTCCCCGACAGGTTACACTGAAGCTTTCTTT; CDR3: CASSLSPTGYTEAFF
V: TRBV4-2; D: -; size: -; J: TRBJ1-4; DNA: TGTGCCAGCAGCCCCCGGGGGTTGCATACAACTAATGAAAAACTGTTTTTT; CDR3: CASSPRGLHTTNEKLFF
V: TRBV30; D: -; size: few; J: TRBJ1-2; DNA: TGTGCCTGGAGTCCACAGGGTCTAAGGGTCTATGGCTACACCTTC; CDR3: CAWSPQGLRVYGYTF
V: TRBV3-1/TRBV3-2; D: TRBD2; size: -; J: TRBJ2-2; DNA: TGTGCCAGCAGCCATACAGCGGGAGTTCCCGGGGAGCTGTTTTTT; CDR3: CASSHTAGVPGELFF
V: TRBV5-1; D: TRBD1; size: -; J: TRBJ1-1; DNA: TGCGCCAGCAGCTTGGGGCGGACAGGGCTGGGTACTGAAGCTTTCTTT; CDR3: CASSLGRTGLGTEAFF
V: TRBV28; D: TRBD2; size: -; J: TRBJ2-1; DNA: TGTGCCAGCAGCGGAACCGGGACTAGCGGGATAGAGCAGTTCTTC; CDR3: CASSGTGTSGIEQFF
V: TRBV30; D: -; size: few; J: TRBJ1-4; DNA: TGTGCCTGGAGCCGTGAACAGTGGATAAATGAAAAACTGTTTTTT; CDR3: CAWSREQWINEKLFF
V: TRBV11-2; D: TRBD2; size: -; J: TRBJ2-7; DNA: TGTGCCAGCAGCTCCCCGGGGGGGGAGGGGCAGTACTTC; CDR3: CASSSPGGEGQYF
V: TRBV9; D: TRBD1; size: -; J: TRBJ1-6; DNA: TGTGCCAGCAGCGCGGACAGGGGGAATTCACCCCTCCACTTT; CDR3: CASSADRGNSPLHF
V: TRBV25-1; D: -; size: -; J: TRBJ2-1; DNA: TGTGCCAGCAGTGGATACGACAGGACTAATGAGCAGTTCTTC; CDR3: CASSGYDRTNEQFF
V: TRBV29-1; D: TRBD1; size: few; J: TRBJ1-1; DNA: TGCAGCGTTGGGACAGGGAGGGTCGGAACTGAAGCTTTCTTT; CDR3: CSVGTGRVGTEAFF
V: TRBV7-9; D: -; size: -; J: TRBJ2-3; DNA: TGTGCCAGCAGCTTAGGGACGGGGAGCACAGATACGCAGTATTTT; CDR3: CASSLGTGSTDTQYF
V: TRBV7-9; D: -; size: few; J: TRBJ2-5; DNA: TGTGCCAGCGCCGTCAGGGGCAGGGAGACCCAGTACTTC; CDR3: CASAVRGRETQYF
V: TRBV7-2; D: TRBD1; size: once; J: TRBJ2-2; DNA: TGTGCCAGCAGCTTAGCGGGACAGGGAGGCACCGGGGAGCTGTTTTTT; CDR3: CASSLAGQGGTGELFF
V: TRBV5-4; D: TRBD2; size: -; J: TRBJ2-1; DNA: TGTGCCAGCAGCTTGGCCGGCGGGAGGGCCTCGAATGAGCAGTTCTTC; CDR3: CASSLAGGRASNEQFF
V: TRBV28; D: -; size: -; J: TRBJ1-1; DNA: TGTGCCAGCAGTTTAGGGGCAGGGCAGAACACTGAAGCTTTCTTT; CDR3: CASSLGAGQNTEAFF
V: TRBV7-2; D: -; size: -; J: TRBJ2-2; DNA: TGTGCCAGCAGCCCTCAGACGGGGGAGGACACCGGGGAGCTGTTTTTT; CDR3: CASSPQTGEDTGELFF
V: TRBV6-5; D: TRBD2; size: -; J: TRBJ2-7; DNA: TGTGCCAGCAGTTTTAGCGGGCGCCGGACCTACGAGCAGTACTTC; CDR3: CASSFSGRRTYEQYF
V: TRBV4-3; D: TRBD2; size: -; J: TRBJ2-5; DNA: TGCGCCAGCAGCCAAGAAATAGCGGGAGGTCGAGAGACCCAGTACTTC; CDR3: CASSQEIAGGRETQYF
V: TRBV6-5; D: -; size: -; J: TRBJ2-7; DNA: TGTGCCAGCCGGAGGCAAACCTACGAGCAGTACTTC; CDR3: CASRRQTYEQYF
V: TRBV27; D: -; size: -; J: TRBJ2-3; DNA: TGTGCCAGCAGGGTCCGGGAGTATGGCACAGATACGCAGTATTTT; CDR3: CASRVREYGTDTQYF
V: TRBV23-1; D: TRBD1; size: -; J: TRBJ1-1; DNA: TGCGCCAGCAACTCAATGGGACAGGAGAACATGAACACTGAAGCTTTCTTT; CDR3: CASNSMGQENMNTEAFF
V: TRBV10-3; D: -; size: -; J: TRBJ1-2; DNA: TGTGCCATCAGGGGGGACACTGGGAGCTATGGCTACACCTTC; CDR3: CAIRGDTGSYGYTF
V: TRBV30; D: -; size: -; J: TRBJ1-1; DNA: TGTGCCTGGAGTGTGGGGGGAGGGTTGACTGAAGCTTTCTTT; CDR3: CAWSVGGGLTEAFF